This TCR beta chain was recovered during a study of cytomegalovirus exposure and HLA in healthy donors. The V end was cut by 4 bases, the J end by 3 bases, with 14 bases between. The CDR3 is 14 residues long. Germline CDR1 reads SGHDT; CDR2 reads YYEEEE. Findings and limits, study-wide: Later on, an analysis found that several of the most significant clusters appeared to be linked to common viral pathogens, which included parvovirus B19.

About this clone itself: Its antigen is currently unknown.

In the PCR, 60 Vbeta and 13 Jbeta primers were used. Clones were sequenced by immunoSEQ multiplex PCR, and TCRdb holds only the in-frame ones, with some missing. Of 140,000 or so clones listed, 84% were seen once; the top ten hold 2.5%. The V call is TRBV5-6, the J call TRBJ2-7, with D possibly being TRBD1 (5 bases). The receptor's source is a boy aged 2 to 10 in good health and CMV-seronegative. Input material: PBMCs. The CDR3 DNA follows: TGTGCCAGCAGCCCCCGGTGGCAGGGCTACGAGCAGTACTTC. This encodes CASSPRWQGYEQYF.